This TCR beta chain is from a study of identical twins. The CDR3 has 15 residues. Germline CDR1 is SGHTA and CDR2 is FQGTGA. The trim removed 5 bases at V and 5 bases at J, leaving 10 bases unmatched. This clonotype was observed a few times. Unique molecular identifiers were present on the cDNA, which also gained a universal primer site by template switching. TCRdb ran MiXCR on the 5' RACE reads and lists one entry per CDR3 protein. The sample records hundreds of thousands of distinct CDR3 sequences, less than 9% being singletons. Healthy Caucasians supplied all donations. Separately, the same data were catalogued under a study of yellow fever vaccine responses in identical twins.

Sequences were obtained from memory (CD45RO+) T cells sorted from blood. The rearrangement joins TRBV7-3 to TRBJ1-1; 8 nucleotides agree with TRBD1. The sequence derives from a young woman in good health. The CDR3 region is CASSPQTGVRTEAFF. The CDR3 DNA is TGTGCCAGCAGCCCCCAGACAGGGGTGAGGACTGAAGCTTTCTTT.